The sequence of this T cell receptor beta chain was determined in a study of beta chain features in type 1 diabetes (dated by TCRdb to 2016 to 2019). Concerning the study at large: No differences in mean age, gender distribution, total cell number or subset yield were found between patients and healthy donors. A total of 107,917,701 sorted cells were examined across all samples, and the number of cells per subset was strongly correlated with RNA yield. In the study, recently diagnosed type 1 diabetes patients and matched healthy donors were compared on the TCRB repertoires of their sorted circulating CD4+ T cell subsets. Whereas all 28 donors provided naive and central memory subsets, regulatory and stem cell-like memory subsets were isolated from just 8 patients and about eight healthy donors.

The study at large found these results: Naive, central memory and regulatory TCRB repertoires appeared to be more alike among patients than among healthy donors. At VDJ recombination sites, type 1 diabetes patients had fewer insertions and more deleted nucleotides, which implies abnormalities in thymic rearrangement. PCR may preferentially amplify shorter templates, but because patient and control samples were amplified and corrected together, any resulting skew would affect both groups equally. Because the HLA sub-analyses included only small numbers of individuals, any influence of HLA type on TCRB rearrangement was left unresolved. Because cDNA was sequenced instead of genomic DNA, highly expressing activated cells could be over-represented, though the groups showed no difference in activation or CD3 levels. Type 1 diabetes patients showed a moderate but significant shortening of TCRB CDR3 length in all four CD4+ subsets.

The CDR3 starts with the cysteine, ends with the phenylalanine, and has 15 residues. The retained sequence is limited to the CDR3, 45 bases, with the frame set at the first base. From the germline V gene, CDR1 is MDHEN and CDR2 is SYDVKM. All of the isolated RNA was reverse transcribed with the High Capacity cDNA Reverse Transcription Kit, so expressed TCRB transcripts were sequenced. Deep immunoSEQ sequencing was performed on naive, central memory and regulatory T cell samples, with an average of around 3.5 million total reads per sample. Sorted cells were lysed in RLT buffer and RNA was extracted with DNase-treated RNeasy Micro or Mini kits, depending on cell number. To prevent cross-contamination, every cell subset was processed on its own, while patient and healthy donor samples were processed together. The immunoSEQ multiplex PCR was used to amplify TCRB sequences from cDNA, generating 87-bp fragments that spanned the CDR3 region. Amplicons were sequenced on the Illumina HiSeq platform. In the original analysis: PCR bias was corrected computationally using synthetic template baselines, and reads within Hamming distance 2 were collapsed, with unmergeable singletons discarded. Reads were aligned against IMGT so that V, D and J genes, CDR3 length and insertions or deletions at six rearrangement sites could be assigned. Within each subset, clonotype counts were normalized to the number of sorted cells before true diversity and Gini coefficients were calculated with the tcR R package. Repertoire sharing was quantified using the overlap coefficient calculated on TCRB nucleotide sequences. Out-of-frame TCRB sequences from naive cells were analyzed to stand in for the pre-selection repertoire. TCRdb stores this immuneACCESS table with in-frame sequences only. Part of the clones is absent; in the studies checked, under half of the shortfall reflects unresolved V genes, and no reason is known for the rest. That table gives V, J and clone size, and the DNA gave D and trimming. The sample data list about 270,000 clones, and 13% to 15% of these were observed just once. 0.015% to 0.02% of the sample belongs to the ten largest clones.

Each donor gave one peripheral blood draw, about 110 mL on average, collected into heparinised tubes. Naive, central memory, regulatory and stem cell-like memory CD4+ T cells were sorted on a BD FACSAria II using a panel including CD45RO, CCR7, CD25, CD127, CD95 and CD27. Every sorted population had a purity above 98%. PBMCs were isolated right away by Lymphoprep density gradient centrifugation and were stained directly, without culture. Samples were stained and sorted in pairs, with one healthy donor and one patient per experiment, so that batch effects were minimized. Comments on this clone: Its antigen is unknown. No base qualities exist here, and no much larger clone lies one base off it.

This TCR was recovered from a man aged 30-40 years with type 1 diabetes. Material for sequencing was naive CD4+ T cells from blood. The cell subset or site label corresponds to: true naive CD4+ T cells. The rearranged segments are TRBV28 and TRBJ2-5, and 7 junction bases match TRBD1. The assigned J gene may be wrong: the sequence end matches TRBJ2-7 better. The CDR3 protein: CASSPVGTAVNEQYF. The DNA reads TGTGCCAGCAGTCCCGTCGGGACAGCAGTAAACGAGCAGTACTTC.